These T cell receptor beta chains were read from a single sample in a study of cytomegalovirus exposure and HLA in healthy donors. Data came from immunoSEQ multiplex PCR; TCRdb stores just in-frame clones and leaves some out. The repertoire holds approximately 170,000 clones, with about 72% as singletons. Sequenced input: PBMCs. These receptors were collected from a girl between 10 and 17 years old in good health and CMV-seronegative. Each CDR3 is given with its conserved first and last residue. The order of the fields is V gene, J gene, D gene, CDR3 protein. The D gene is left open where the match is weak.

V: TRBV27; J: TRBJ1-1; D: NA; CDR3: CASSWAGMNTEAFF
V: TRBV28; J: TRBJ1-1; D: NA; CDR3: CASSLRTTEAFF
V: TRBV5-4; J: TRBJ1-1; D: TRBD1; CDR3: CASSLGQGDAEAFF
V: TRBV2; J: TRBJ1-1; D: NA; CDR3: CASSDQGSLTEAFF
V: TRBV7-6; J: TRBJ2-7; D: NA; CDR3: CASSFGGSSYEQYF
V: TRBV4-1; J: TRBJ1-2; D: TRBD1; CDR3: CASSRPGQGHGYTF
V: TRBV4-1; J: TRBJ2-1; D: NA; CDR3: CASSQDRQGRNEQFF
V: TRBV9; J: TRBJ2-3; D: NA; CDR3: CASSSRLTDTQYF
V: TRBV4-1; J: TRBJ2-5; D: NA; CDR3: CASSQVGVQETQYF
V: TRBV7-3; J: TRBJ1-1; D: NA; CDR3: CASSLRGTEAFF
V: TRBV7-3; J: TRBJ1-6; D: TRBD1; CDR3: CASSARQGADNSPLHF
V: TRBV6-5; J: TRBJ1-1; D: TRBD1; CDR3: CASRPDRGPILAFF
V: TRBV6-4; J: TRBJ1-5; D: TRBD1; CDR3: CASSEGTGGNQPQHF
V: TRBV10-3; J: TRBJ2-7; D: NA; CDR3: CAMGAGSSYEQYF
V: TRBV4-1; J: TRBJ2-1; D: NA; CDR3: CASSQEDEGRERYEQFF
V: TRBV7-9; J: TRBJ1-2; D: NA; CDR3: CASSLDTAYGYTF
V: TRBV9; J: TRBJ2-1; D: TRBD1; CDR3: CASKGEGTAYNEQFF
V: TRBV4-1; J: TRBJ1-6; D: NA; CDR3: CASRPFQGNNSPLHF
V: TRBV18; J: TRBJ1-2; D: TRBD1; CDR3: CASSPGQGRTDGYTF
V: TRBV19; J: TRBJ1-1; D: TRBD1; CDR3: CASSISRLGQGFGMSTEAFF
V: TRBV9; J: TRBJ2-5; D: NA; CDR3: CASSLGGLSFEETQYF
V: TRBV7-8; J: TRBJ1-6; D: NA; CDR3: CASSQWGTPIQNNSPLHF
V: TRBV11-2; J: TRBJ1-1; D: TRBD1; CDR3: CASSFQQGGDTEAFF
V: TRBV6-5; J: TRBJ2-5; D: TRBD1; CDR3: CASSKDRGRGETQYF
V: TRBV27; J: TRBJ1-1; D: NA; CDR3: CASSLAGNTEAFF
V: TRBV29-1; J: TRBJ2-5; D: TRBD2; CDR3: CSVEGLAKPETQYF
V: TRBV7-6; J: TRBJ1-2; D: TRBD1; CDR3: CASSLKVYLGTGFDYGYTF
V: TRBV6-4; J: TRBJ2-3; D: NA; CDR3: CASSEEGWADTQYF
V: TRBV5-1; J: TRBJ2-7; D: TRBD1; CDR3: CASSDRDSHEQYF
V: TRBV5-8; J: TRBJ2-3; D: NA; CDR3: CASSFSVDTQYF